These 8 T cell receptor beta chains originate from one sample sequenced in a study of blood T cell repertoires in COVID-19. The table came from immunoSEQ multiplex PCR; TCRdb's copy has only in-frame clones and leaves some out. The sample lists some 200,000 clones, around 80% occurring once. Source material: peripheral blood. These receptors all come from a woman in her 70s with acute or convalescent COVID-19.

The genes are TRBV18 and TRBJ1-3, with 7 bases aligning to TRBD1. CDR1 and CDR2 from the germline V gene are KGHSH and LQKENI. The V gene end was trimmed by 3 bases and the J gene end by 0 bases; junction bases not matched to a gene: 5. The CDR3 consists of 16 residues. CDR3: CASSPDRRTSGNTIYF. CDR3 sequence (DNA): TGTGCCAGCTCACCGGACAGGCGGACCTCTGGAAACACCATATATTTT.

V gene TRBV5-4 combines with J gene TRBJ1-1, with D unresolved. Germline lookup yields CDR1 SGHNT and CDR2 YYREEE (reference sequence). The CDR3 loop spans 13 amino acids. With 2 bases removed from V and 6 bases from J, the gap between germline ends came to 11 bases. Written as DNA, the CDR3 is TGTGCCAGCAGCTTAACTGAGCTGCCTGAAGCTTTCTTT. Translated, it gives CASSLTELPEAFF.

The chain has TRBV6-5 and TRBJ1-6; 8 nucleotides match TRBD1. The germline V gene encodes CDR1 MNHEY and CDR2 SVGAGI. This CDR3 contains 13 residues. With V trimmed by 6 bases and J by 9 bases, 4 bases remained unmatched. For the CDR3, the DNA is TGTGCCAGCAGGGACAGGGTTGGTTCACCCCTCCACTTT. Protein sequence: CASRDRVGSPLHF.

The CDR3 nucleotides read TGTGCCAGCAGCTGGGACCGGACTAGCGACGAGCAGTACTTC. It encodes CASSWDRTSDEQYF. The chain joins TRBV5-6 to TRBJ2-7, with 9 bases that match TRBD2. Germline loops: CDR1 SGHDT, CDR2 YYEEEE. The CDR3 totals 14 residues. The ends lost 3 bases at V and 5 bases at J; junction bases unmatched: 6.

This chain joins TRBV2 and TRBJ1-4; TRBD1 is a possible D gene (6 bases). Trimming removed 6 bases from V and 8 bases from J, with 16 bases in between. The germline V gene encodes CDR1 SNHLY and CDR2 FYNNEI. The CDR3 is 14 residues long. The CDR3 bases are TGTGCCAGCAGGGGACAACTACGTAGGGAAAAACTGTTTTTT. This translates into CASRGQLRREKLFF.

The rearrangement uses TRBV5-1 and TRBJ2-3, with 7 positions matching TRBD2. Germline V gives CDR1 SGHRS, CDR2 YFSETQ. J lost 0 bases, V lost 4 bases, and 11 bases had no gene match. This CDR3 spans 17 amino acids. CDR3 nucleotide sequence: TGCGCCAGCAGCCGCCAACCCGGGACTACTAGCACAGATACGCAGTATTTT. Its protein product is CASSRQPGTTSTDTQYF.

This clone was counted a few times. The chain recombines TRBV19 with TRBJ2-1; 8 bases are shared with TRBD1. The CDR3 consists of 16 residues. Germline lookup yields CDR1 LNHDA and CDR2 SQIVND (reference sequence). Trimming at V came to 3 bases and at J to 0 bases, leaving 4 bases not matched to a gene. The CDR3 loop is CASSIGQGASYNEQFF. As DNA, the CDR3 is TGTGCCAGTAGTATCGGTCAGGGGGCCTCCTACAATGAGCAGTTCTTC.

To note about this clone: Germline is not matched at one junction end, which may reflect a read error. The CDR3 DNA sequence: TGTGCTAGCAGCTTAGGCCTAGCGGGCACAGATACGCAGTATTTT. Protein sequence: CASSLGLAGTDTQYF. V and J are TRBV7-7 and TRBJ2-3, with TRBD2 identical over 7 bases. The CDR3 is 15 amino acids. The germline gives CDR1 SSHAT, CDR2 FNYEAQ (reference sequence).